The sequence of this T cell receptor beta chain was determined in a study of cytomegalovirus exposure and HLA in healthy donors. The V gene's germline CDR1 is MDHEN and CDR2 SYDVKM. Trimming cost V 3 bases and J 7 bases, with 13 bases left between them. The CDR3 is 14 residues long. The sample holds a few counts of this clone. The antigen is unknown. Researchers ran the PCR with 60 Vbeta and 13 Jbeta primers. The assay was immunoSEQ multiplex PCR, and TCRdb's table has in-frame clones only and misses some. The sample has more than 95,000 clones, 60% to 85% seen once. Nominally healthy donors provided the samples, though records likely missed some immune exposures. Study observations and caveats: A few chains tied to CMV proved CMV antigen-specific in vitro.

The chain uses TRBV28 and TRBJ1-5; D remains ambiguous. The receptor was isolated from a man aged 30 to 39 in good health and CMV-seronegative. The material sequenced was PBMCs. DNA for the CDR3: TGTGCCAGCAGTTTGGAGTCGGGAGGCCAGCCCCAGCATTTT. It encodes CASSLESGGQPQHF.